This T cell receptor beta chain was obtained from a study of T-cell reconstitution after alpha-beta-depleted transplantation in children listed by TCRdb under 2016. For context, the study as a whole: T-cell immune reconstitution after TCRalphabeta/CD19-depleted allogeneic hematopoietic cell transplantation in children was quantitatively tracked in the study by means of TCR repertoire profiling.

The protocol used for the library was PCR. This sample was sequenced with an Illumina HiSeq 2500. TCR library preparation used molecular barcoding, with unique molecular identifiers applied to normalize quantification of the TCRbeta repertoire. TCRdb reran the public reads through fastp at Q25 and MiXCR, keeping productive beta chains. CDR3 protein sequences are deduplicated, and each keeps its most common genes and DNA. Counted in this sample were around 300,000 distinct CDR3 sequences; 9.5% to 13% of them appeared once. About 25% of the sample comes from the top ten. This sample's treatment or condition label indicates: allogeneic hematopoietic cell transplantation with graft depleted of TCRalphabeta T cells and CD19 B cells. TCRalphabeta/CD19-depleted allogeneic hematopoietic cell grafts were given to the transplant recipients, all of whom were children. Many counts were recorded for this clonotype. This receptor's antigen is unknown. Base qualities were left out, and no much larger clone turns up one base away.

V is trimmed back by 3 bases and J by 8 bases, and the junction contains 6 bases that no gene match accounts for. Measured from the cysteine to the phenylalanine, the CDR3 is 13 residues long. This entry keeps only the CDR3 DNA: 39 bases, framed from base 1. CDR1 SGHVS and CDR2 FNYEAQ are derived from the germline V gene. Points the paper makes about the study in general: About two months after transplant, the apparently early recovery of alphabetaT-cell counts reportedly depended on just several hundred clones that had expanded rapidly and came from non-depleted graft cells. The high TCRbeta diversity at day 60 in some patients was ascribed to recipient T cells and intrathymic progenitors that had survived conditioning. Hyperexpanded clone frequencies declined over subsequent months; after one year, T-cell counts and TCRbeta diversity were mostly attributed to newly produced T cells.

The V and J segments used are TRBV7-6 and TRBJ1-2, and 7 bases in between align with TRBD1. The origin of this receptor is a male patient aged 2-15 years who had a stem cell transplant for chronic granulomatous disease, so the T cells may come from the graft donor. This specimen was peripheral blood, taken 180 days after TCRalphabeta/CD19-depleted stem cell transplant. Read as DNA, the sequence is TGTGCCAGCAGCTTCCAGGGGGTAGGCGGCTACACCTTC. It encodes CASSFQGVGGYTF.